The rows below give T cell receptor beta chains drawn from one sample of a study of T-cell reconstitution after alpha-beta-depleted transplantation in children. TCRdb passed the PCR reads through MiXCR, listing each CDR3 protein once. The sample has roughly 670,000 distinct CDR3 sequences; around 13% are singletons. The sequencing used PBMCs, collected before TCRalphabeta/CD19-depleted stem cell transplant. All receptors derive from a girl aged 2 to 10 with congenital amegakaryocytic thrombocytopenia, due to receive a stem cell transplant. CDR3s include the opening cysteine and the closing phenylalanine or tryptophan. The order of the fields is CDR3 protein, CDR3 DNA, D gene, clone size, J gene, V gene. A D gene is named only where the DNA matches it firmly. Where a row states a size, it is once, few, many or the class of an expanded clone; other rows omit it.

cdr3_aa: CASSTGTVGETQYF; cdr3_nt: TGCGCCAGCAGCACCGGGACAGTAGGAGAGACCCAGTACTTC; d_call: TRBD1; clone_size: .; j_call: TRBJ2-5; v_call: TRBV5-1
cdr3_aa: CSAMTGPQETQYF; cdr3_nt: TGCAGTGCTATGACAGGGCCCCAAGAGACCCAGTACTTC; d_call: TRBD1; clone_size: .; j_call: TRBJ2-5; v_call: TRBV20-1
cdr3_aa: CASSFGAAEYEQYF; cdr3_nt: TGTGCCAGCAGTTTTGGAGCGGCGGAATACGAGCAGTACTTC; d_call: .; clone_size: few; j_call: TRBJ2-7; v_call: TRBV12-3/TRBV12-4
cdr3_aa: CASSLLGGPGQETQYF; cdr3_nt: TGCGCCAGCAGCTTATTGGGGGGGCCAGGCCAAGAGACCCAGTACTTC; d_call: .; clone_size: .; j_call: TRBJ2-5; v_call: TRBV5-1
cdr3_aa: CASSLYLAAGEQFF; cdr3_nt: TGCGCCAGCAGCTTGTACCTAGCGGCAGGGGAGCAGTTCTTC; d_call: TRBD2; clone_size: many; j_call: TRBJ2-1; v_call: TRBV5-1
cdr3_aa: CASRGTSGWGGEQFF; cdr3_nt: TGTGCCAGCAGAGGTACTAGCGGGTGGGGAGGGGAGCAGTTCTTC; d_call: TRBD2; clone_size: .; j_call: TRBJ2-1; v_call: TRBV28
cdr3_aa: CASSQGCAGGHNEQFF; cdr3_nt: TGTGCCAGCAGCCAAGGGTGTGCGGGAGGCCACAATGAGCAGTTCTTC; d_call: .; clone_size: few; j_call: TRBJ2-1; v_call: TRBV21-1
cdr3_aa: CASSLVLGSGRADSYEQYF; cdr3_nt: TGTGCCAGCAGCTTAGTTTTGGGTAGCGGGAGGGCTGACTCCTACGAGCAGTACTTC; d_call: TRBD2; clone_size: .; j_call: TRBJ2-7; v_call: TRBV7-6
cdr3_aa: CAISESGQGARSPLHF; cdr3_nt: TGTGCCATCAGTGAGTCGGGACAGGGGGCGCGTTCACCCCTCCACTTT; d_call: TRBD1; clone_size: few; j_call: TRBJ1-6; v_call: TRBV10-3
cdr3_aa: CSAGRQQNIQYF; cdr3_nt: TGCAGTGCTGGAAGACAGCAAAACATTCAGTACTTC; d_call: .; clone_size: many; j_call: TRBJ2-4; v_call: TRBV20-1
cdr3_aa: CASRGGNGNQPQHF; cdr3_nt: TGTGCCAGCAGGGGGGGGAATGGCAATCAGCCCCAGCATTTT; d_call: .; clone_size: .; j_call: TRBJ1-5; v_call: TRBV27
cdr3_aa: CASSVAGELFF; cdr3_nt: TGTGCCAGCAGTGTAGCCGGGGAGCTGTTTTTT; d_call: .; clone_size: many; j_call: TRBJ2-2; v_call: TRBV12-3/TRBV12-4
cdr3_aa: CATSDPETGNEQFF; cdr3_nt: TGTGCCACCAGTGATCCAGAAACAGGGAATGAGCAGTTCTTC; d_call: .; clone_size: many; j_call: TRBJ2-1; v_call: TRBV24-1
cdr3_aa: CASSLGGEQTQYF; cdr3_nt: TGTGCCAGCAGCCTAGGCGGGGAGCAGACCCAGTACTTC; d_call: .; clone_size: many; j_call: TRBJ2-5; v_call: TRBV28
cdr3_aa: CASSPKEVANTGELFF; cdr3_nt: TGCGCCAGCAGCCCGAAGGAGGTTGCGAACACCGGGGAGCTGTTTTTT; d_call: .; clone_size: many; j_call: TRBJ2-2; v_call: TRBV5-1
cdr3_aa: CSARLMWGSYNEQFF; cdr3_nt: TGCAGTGCTAGACTGATGTGGGGGTCCTACAATGAGCAGTTCTTC; d_call: .; clone_size: .; j_call: TRBJ2-1; v_call: TRBV20-1
cdr3_aa: CSASSMPWGNTIYF; cdr3_nt: TGCAGTGCTAGTTCTATGCCGTGGGGAAACACTATATATTTT; d_call: .; clone_size: .; j_call: TRBJ1-3; v_call: TRBV20-1
cdr3_aa: CASSSPVYTFPNQPQHF; cdr3_nt: TGTGCCAGCAGTTCCCCCGTTTACACCTTCCCCAATCAGCCCCAGCATTTT; d_call: .; clone_size: many; j_call: TRBJ1-5; v_call: TRBV12-3/TRBV12-4
cdr3_aa: CASSFHPTSPSSYEQYF; cdr3_nt: TGTGCCAGCAGTTTCCATCCTACTAGCCCCAGCTCCTACGAGCAGTACTTC; d_call: .; clone_size: few; j_call: TRBJ2-7; v_call: TRBV6-5
cdr3_aa: CSAPYPGGDSYEQYF; cdr3_nt: TGCAGTGCCCCCTACCCGGGCGGGGATAGCTACGAGCAGTACTTC; d_call: .; clone_size: .; j_call: TRBJ2-7; v_call: TRBV20-1
cdr3_aa: CSAGTSIYEQYF; cdr3_nt: TGCAGTGCTGGGACTAGTATTTACGAGCAGTACTTC; d_call: TRBD2; clone_size: .; j_call: TRBJ2-7; v_call: TRBV20-1
cdr3_aa: CACVPRYTEAFF; cdr3_nt: TGTGCCTGCGTCCCGCGGTACACTGAAGCTTTCTTT; d_call: .; clone_size: few; j_call: TRBJ1-1; v_call: TRBV30